In its sample, the clone carrying this T cell receptor (beta chain) was seen a few times. This sample is part of a study of T cells after yellow fever vaccination. About the research overall: SMART-Seq v4 Ultra Low Input prepared libraries from low-cell fractions.

TCRdb itself ran the 5' RACE reads through MiXCR, one entry per CDR3 protein. The table includes approximately 600,000 distinct CDR3 sequences, over 9% detected once. Germline loops: CDR1 LNHDA, CDR2 SQIVND (reference sequence). This CDR3 spans 15 amino acids. The junction had 9 bases not matched to a gene; V was cut back by 4 bases and J by 6 bases. The rearrangement uses TRBV19 and TRBJ2-7, with 10 positions matching TRBD1. The receptor's source is a man aged 25-40 years who received the YFV17D yellow fever vaccine. The material sequenced was PBMCs, taken on the day of the yellow fever booster vaccination. CDR3 region: CASSKDRGVAAEQYF. CDR3 DNA sequence: TGTGCCAGTAGTAAGGACAGGGGGGTTGCTGCCGAGCAGTACTTC.